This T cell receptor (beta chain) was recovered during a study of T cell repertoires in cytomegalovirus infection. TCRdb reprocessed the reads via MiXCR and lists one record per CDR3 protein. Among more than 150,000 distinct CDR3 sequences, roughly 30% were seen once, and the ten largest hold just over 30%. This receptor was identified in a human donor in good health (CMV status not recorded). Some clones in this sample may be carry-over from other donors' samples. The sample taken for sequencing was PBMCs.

CDR3 sequence (DNA): TGTGCCAGCAGCCGCGGGACTGGACGGGGGGGTGAGCAGTTCTTC. It codes for CASSRGTGRGGEQFF. This sequence joins TRBV7-2 and TRBJ2-1; TRBD2 agrees at 8 bases. J lost 9 bases, V lost 5 bases, and 12 bases had no gene match. Germline V gives CDR1 SGHTA, CDR2 FQGNSA. CDR3 length: 15 amino acids.